The 26 T cell receptor beta chains below come from one sample, sequenced in a study of blood T cell repertoires in COVID-19. Clones were read by immunoSEQ multiplex PCR, and TCRdb kept only the in-frame ones, dropping some. The sample carries a few hundred thousand clones, around 90% recorded once. The specimen sequenced was peripheral blood. These receptors were obtained from a man in his forties or fifties with active or convalescent COVID-19.

V and J are TRBV6-2 or TRBV6-3 and TRBJ1-2; maybe TRBD1 (5 bases). The V gene lost 6 bases and the J gene lost 8 bases, with 16 bases spanning the gap. This CDR3 has 13 amino acids. Germline CDR1 is MNHEY and CDR2 is SVGEGT. Written as DNA, the CDR3 is TGTGCCAGCAGCCCCTCGGAGGGACGGGGCTACACCTTC. Translated, it gives CASSPSEGRGYTF.

The gene calls are TRBV11-2 and TRBJ2-7; 7 bases map to TRBD2. Germline V gene lookup returns CDR1 SGHAT and CDR2 FQNNGV. CDR3 size: 15 residues. V was clipped by 1 base and J by 2 bases; unmatched bases: 5. As DNA, the CDR3 is TGTGCCAGCAGCTTAGGGGCGGGAGAAGCCTACGAGCAGTACTTC. This gives the protein CASSLGAGEAYEQYF. Variable domain in full (rest from reference TRBV11-2 and TRBJ2-7): EAGVAQSPRYKIIEKRQSVAFWCNPISGHATLYWYQQILGQGPKLLIQFQNNGVVDDSQLPKDRFSAERLKGVDSTLKIQPAKLEDSAVYLCASSLGAGEAYEQYFGPGTRLTVT.

The gene calls are TRBV2 and TRBJ1-2; D possibly corresponds to TRBD1 (5 bases). The CDR3 totals 16 residues. Germline assignment: CDR1 SNHLY and CDR2 FYNNEI. Trimming took 7 bases from V and 5 from J, leaving 23 bases between them. CDR3 protein: CASTNGAPVYSYGYTF. CDR3 nucleotides: TGTGCCAGCACCAATGGGGCCCCCGTATACTCATATGGCTACACCTTC.

The chain combines TRBV21-1 with TRBJ2-5; the D call of TRBD2 is as the table states it, not checked on the DNA. TRBV21-1 counts as a pseudogene. The CDR3 has 17 amino acids. DNA of the CDR3: TGTGCCAGCAGCAAGGTTACCGGGGGGGAAACGGGAGAGACCCAGTACTTC. It translates to CASSKVTGGETGETQYF.

This chain links TRBV24-1 with TRBJ1-4, with 10 positions matching TRBD1. The CDR3 runs 15 residues. CDR1 KGHDR and CDR2 SFDVKD come from the germline V gene. V shed 3 bases and J 8 bases; nucleotides not matched to a gene: 5. The CDR3 sequence: CATSDRQGAEEKLFF. In DNA form, the CDR3 reads TGTGCCACCAGTGATCGACAGGGGGCTGAAGAAAAACTGTTTTTT.

The rearrangement joins TRBV10-3 to TRBJ1-3; TRBD1 matches at 11 bases. Germline V gene sequence: CDR1 ENHRY, CDR2 SYGVKD. The CDR3 consists of 16 residues. The junction had 5 bases not matched to a gene; V was cut back by 6 bases and J by 1 base. The CDR3 region is CAISPGTGGSGNTIYF. CDR3 nucleotides: TGTGCCATCAGCCCCGGGACAGGGGGATCTGGAAACACCATATATTTT.

The rearrangement joins TRBV5-5 to TRBJ1-1; TRBD1 might be the D (5 bases). Germline V CDR1 and CDR2: SGHKS, YYEKEE (reference sequence). The CDR3 is 13 amino acids. V lost 4 bases to trimming and J lost 0 bases, with 7 bases between them. The CDR3 DNA is TGTGCCAGCAGCCAGACAGTGAACACTGAAGCTTTCTTT. Protein: CASSQTVNTEAFF.

The chain uses TRBV29-1 and TRBJ1-5, with D perhaps TRBD1 (5 bases). Germline CDR1 SQVTM, CDR2 ANQGSEA. The CDR3 runs to 14 residues. V shed 4 bases and J shed 7 bases, with 17 bases lying between them. This CDR3 is CSVAGTSAGQPQHF. In nucleotides, the CDR3 is TGCAGCGTTGCGGGGACTTCGGCAGGGCAGCCCCAGCATTTT. The full variable domain, with the rest looked up from reference TRBV29-1 and TRBJ1-5, is SAVISQKPSRDICQRGTSLTIQCQVDSQVTMMFWYRQQPGQSLTLIATANQGSEATYESGFVIDKFPISRPNLTFSTLTVSNMSPEDSSIYLCSVAGTSAGQPQHFGDGTRLSIL.

This chain links TRBV30 with TRBJ1-1, with 7 bases that match TRBD1. V shed 2 bases and J 10 bases; nucleotides not matched to a gene: 4. The CDR3 totals 11 residues. Germline lookup yields CDR1 GTSNPN and CDR2 SVGIG (reference sequence). CDR3 sequence reads: CAWSLTGRAFF. The DNA for the CDR3 is TGTGCCTGGAGTCTGACAGGGCGAGCTTTCTTT.

The V call is TRBV6-5, the J call TRBJ1-3; TRBD1 matches 8 bases. V trimming: 4 bases; J trimming: 5 bases; junction bases outside the gene matches: 4. The CDR3 length is 14 residues. Germline V gene lookup returns CDR1 MNHEY and CDR2 SVGAGI. Here the CDR3 reads CASSSWDRRNTIYF. The DNA for the CDR3 is TGTGCCAGCAGTTCCTGGGACAGGCGAAACACCATATATTTT.

The chain has TRBV18 and TRBJ1-1; TRBD1 matches at 10 bases. This CDR3 has 16 amino acids. Germline CDR1 reads KGHSH; CDR2 reads LQKENI. The junction had 9 bases not matched to a gene; V was cut back by 3 bases and J by 5 bases. The CDR3: CASSPGQGSIGTEAFF. In DNA, the CDR3 is TGTGCCAGCTCACCGGGACAGGGGAGTATTGGAACTGAAGCTTTCTTT.

This clone was observed a single time. The chain employs TRBV2 and TRBJ1-1; D possibly corresponds to TRBD1 (5 bases). Germline-derived CDR1 and CDR2 are SNHLY and FYNNEI. V dropped 2 bases and J dropped 0 bases, with 10 bases sitting between them. The CDR3 extends over 15 amino acids. The chain's CDR3 is CASSESRAVNTEAFF. CDR3 DNA sequence: TGTGCCAGCAGTGAATCCAGGGCTGTGAACACTGAAGCTTTCTTT.

The V call is TRBV29-1, the J call TRBJ1-2; TRBD1 agrees at 7 bases. CDR3 length: 11 residues. The ends lost 4 bases at V and 8 bases at J; junction bases unmatched: 4. The germline V gene encodes CDR1 SQVTM and CDR2 ANQGSEA. The CDR3 reads CSVAGGKGYTF. The CDR3 DNA reads as TGCAGCGTTGCAGGGGGTAAGGGCTACACCTTC. The entire variable domain, with the rest obtained from reference TRBV29-1 and TRBJ1-2, is as follows: SAVISQKPSRDICQRGTSLTIQCQVDSQVTMMFWYRQQPGQSLTLIATANQGSEATYESGFVIDKFPISRPNLTFSTLTVSNMSPEDSSIYLCSVAGGKGYTFGSGTRLTVV.

The chain couples TRBV3-1 (or the pseudogene TRBV3-2) to TRBJ1-2, with 7 bases fitting TRBD1. Trimming cost V 1 base and J 4 bases; bases outside gene matches: 12. This CDR3 spans 17 amino acids. Germline CDR1 and CDR2: LGHDT and YNNKEL (reference sequence). This CDR3 reads CASSQGPIQGTSYGYTF. CDR3 in DNA: TGTGCCAGCAGCCAAGGTCCTATACAGGGGACAAGCTATGGCTACACCTTC.

The chain employs TRBV13 and TRBJ2-3; the match to TRBD2 covers 9 bases. Per germline, CDR1 PRHDT and CDR2 FYEKMQ (reference sequence). V shed 5 bases, J shed 0 bases, and the junction held 9 bases outside the gene matches. CDR3 length equals 17 residues. For the CDR3, the DNA is TGTGCCAGCAGCCTCTCGGCGGGGGGGCCGAGCACAGATACGCAGTATTTT. As protein: CASSLSAGGPSTDTQYF.

The chain is built from TRBV7-8 and TRBJ2-5; the D is unclear. CDR1 is SGHVS, CDR2 FQNEAQ, per germline. Trimming took 2 bases from V and 7 from J, leaving 14 bases between them. The CDR3 length is 14 residues. CDR3: CASSLYQVSGTQYF. The CDR3 region has the DNA TGTGCCAGCAGCTTATACCAGGTCTCCGGGACCCAGTACTTC.

The chain couples TRBV6-5 to TRBJ1-2; possibly TRBD1 for D (6 bases). The CDR3 is 14 amino acids. The V end was cut by 3 bases, the J end by 3 bases, with 11 bases between. Germline V gene lookup returns CDR1 MNHEY and CDR2 SVGAGI. The chain's CDR3 is CASSYGRGDYGYTF. The DNA of the CDR3 is TGTGCCAGCAGTTATGGCAGGGGAGACTATGGCTACACCTTC.

The chain uses TRBV27 and TRBJ2-7; the D gene is possibly TRBD1 (6 bases). From germline, CDR1 is MNHEY and CDR2 SMNVEV (reference sequence). The CDR3 loop spans 14 amino acids. Trimming stripped 2 bases from V and 3 bases from J, with 11 bases between. In nucleotides, the CDR3 is TGTGCCAGCAGTTTAAGCAGGGGCGTCTACGAGCAGTACTTC. Protein: CASSLSRGVYEQYF.

This chain joins TRBV28 and TRBJ1-2; 8 bases are a match to TRBD1. Germline assignment: CDR1 MDHEN and CDR2 SYDVKM. CDR3 length: 14 residues. Trimming at V came to 6 bases and at J to 4 bases, leaving 7 bases not matched to a gene. CDR3 sequence: CASSLGQGIYGYTF. The CDR3 coding sequence is TGTGCCAGCAGCCTCGGACAGGGTATCTATGGCTACACCTTC.

Here the CDR3 DNA reads TGTGCCAGCATCCCGTCCGGGACTAGCGGGAGGCTCGGGAGCACAGATACGCAGTATTTT. Translating it yields CASIPSGTSGRLGSTDTQYF. This chain uses TRBV28 with TRBJ2-3; 15 nucleotides match TRBD2. V was clipped by 7 bases and J by 0 bases; unmatched bases: 14. CDR1 and CDR2 (germline): MDHEN, SYDVKM. The CDR3 totals 20 residues.

The rearrangement links TRBV19 to TRBJ1-2; TRBD1 agrees at 10 bases. The germline V gene encodes CDR1 LNHDA and CDR2 SQIVND (reference sequence). CDR3 length equals 16 residues. The J segment lost 6 bases and the V segment lost 3 bases, leaving 10 bases of the junction unmatched. The CDR3, as DNA: TGTGCCAGTAGTATCTACGGGACAGGGGCGGGTAATGGCTACACCTTC. Protein sequence: CASSIYGTGAGNGYTF. Using reference TRBV19 and TRBJ1-2 for the parts outside the CDR3, the full variable domain is DGGITQSPKYLFRKEGQNVTLSCEQNLNHDAMYWYRQDPGQGLRLIYYSQIVNDFQKGDIAEGYSVSREKKESFPLTVTSAQKNPTAFYLCASSIYGTGAGNGYTFGSGTRLTVV.

The chain combines TRBV18 with TRBJ1-1, with a weak D call TRBD1 (5 bases). In germline, CDR1 is KGHSH, CDR2 LQKENI. Trimming shortened V by 4 bases and J by 2 bases, and 8 bases separated the two germline ends. The CDR3 runs 13 residues. As DNA, the CDR3 is TGTGCCAGCTCACGGGGGGAAAACACTGAAGCTTTCTTT. Residues: CASSRGENTEAFF. The entire variable domain, with the rest obtained from reference TRBV18 and TRBJ1-1, is as follows: NAGVMQNPRHLVRRRGQEARLRCSPMKGHSHVYWYRQLPEEGLKFMVYLQKENIIDESGMPKERFSAEFPKEGPSILRIQQVVRGDSAAYFCASSRGENTEAFFGQGTRLTVV.

This sequence joins TRBV7-9 and TRBJ2-3; 9 nucleotides match TRBD2. Unmatched junction bases numbered 5, after V lost 0 bases and J lost 4 bases. The CDR3 has 16 amino acids. CDR1 is SEHNR, CDR2 FQNEAQ, per germline (reference sequence). The CDR3 loop reads CASSLALAGGPDTQYF. The CDR3 nucleotides are TGTGCCAGCAGCTTAGCTCTTGCGGGAGGGCCAGATACGCAGTATTTT.

The chain joins TRBV6-5 to TRBJ1-6, with 8 positions matching TRBD1. V trimming: 6 bases; J trimming: 5 bases; junction bases outside the gene matches: 3. The CDR3 loop spans 14 amino acids. The germline V gene encodes CDR1 MNHEY and CDR2 SVGAGI. This CDR3 is CASRRTGNNSPLHF. Here the CDR3 DNA reads TGTGCCAGCAGAAGGACAGGGAATAATTCACCCCTCCACTTT.

The rearrangement uses TRBV6-2 or TRBV6-3 and TRBJ2-3, with 11 bases fitting TRBD2. The CDR3 consists of 16 residues. Germline V gives CDR1 MNHEY, CDR2 SVGEGT. Trimming at V came to 5 bases and at J to 3 bases, leaving 7 bases not matched to a gene. CDR3 protein: CASSARASGGTDTQYF. CDR3 nucleotide sequence: TGTGCCAGCAGTGCCAGGGCTAGCGGGGGGACAGATACGCAGTATTTT.

The V and J genes are TRBV6-5 and TRBJ1-2, with TRBD1 as a possible D gene (5 bases). V was cut by 6 bases and J by 1 base, with 9 bases left in between. The CDR3 spans 13 residues. CDR1 is MNHEY, CDR2 SVGAGI, per germline. The CDR3 loop is CASSAGNNYGYTF. The CDR3 bases are TGTGCCAGCAGCGCAGGGAATAACTATGGCTACACCTTC.